This T cell receptor beta chain was profiled in a study of cytomegalovirus exposure and HLA in healthy donors. The study, taken as a whole, reports: For most TCR beta V segments, an earlier analysis put the productive rate at about 90% or about 30% of the time.

PCR amplification relied on 60 Vbeta primers (plus 13 Jbeta primers). Sequenced by immunoSEQ multiplex PCR; TCRdb stores in-frame clones only, minus some. The sample records about 72,000 clones, approximately 70% being singletons. A word on this clone: Its antigen is currently unknown.

The sequence came from a man aged 40-49 years in good health and CMV-seropositive. The sequenced material came from PBMCs.

The CDR3 nucleotides read TGTGCCAGCAGCGTAGGAGGTGGCACGAATACGCAGTATTTT. Protein product: CASSVGGGTNTQYF. The chain joins TRBV9 to TRBJ2-3, with D unresolved. Germline assignment: CDR1 SGDLS and CDR2 YYNGEE. CDR3 length: 14 residues. The germline V and J ends were trimmed by 0 bases and 7 bases, with 12 bases remaining between them.